The clone carrying this T cell receptor (beta chain) was seen repeatedly, ten times or more. TCRdb independently ran MiXCR on the 5' RACE reads; one entry per CDR3 protein. The table shows about 66,000 distinct CDR3 sequences, with roughly 3.9% occurring only once. This entry belongs to a study of neurological immune-mediated disorders. The CDR3 covers 14 residues. Germline CDR1 is SGHTA and CDR2 is FQGNSA. V dropped 1 base and J dropped 8; count of bases not matched to a gene: 3. The rearrangement uses TRBV7-2 and TRBJ1-2; 11 bases align to TRBD1. The source of this sequence is a man aged 25 to 45 with multiple sclerosis. Sequencing was done on a sample of PBMCs. The CDR3 reads CASSLGGQGEGYTF. CDR3 nucleotides: TGTGCCAGCAGCTTAGGGGGACAGGGGGAAGGCTACACCTTC.